This T cell receptor (beta chain) was sequenced in a study of metastatic and nonmetastatic thyroid tumors. Study as a whole: Where malignant and benign thyroid patients were concerned, repertoires were compared across blood and tumor or nodule tissue. General study results and limits: Across blood and tumor, TCR beta diversity in malignant thyroid tumors was reportedly significantly higher than in benign nodules.

Among the patients, none had received any treatment before thyroid surgery. Points on this clone: The antigen is unknown.

V shed 6 bases and J 8 bases; nucleotides not matched to a gene: 5. Per the germline V gene, CDR1 is MDHEN and CDR2 is SYDVKM. The CDR3 sequence is 14 residues long. TCRdb ran MiXCR on the PCR reads. Of 53,000 or so clones in the sample, approximately 20% were seen once. The rearrangement joins TRBV28 to TRBJ2-1; 12 bases line up with TRBD2. The source material was blood. This TCR derives from a female donor with papillary thyroid cancer or a benign thyroid nodule (not recorded which). Some clones in this sample may be carry-over from other donors' samples. CDR3 DNA: TGTGCCAGCAGAAGACTAGCGGGGGTATATGAGCAGTTCTTC. It translates to CASRRLAGVYEQFF.